The rows below give T cell receptor beta chains drawn from one sample of a study of tumor-infiltrating lymphocytes in primary liver carcinoma. TCRdb fed the multiplex PCR reads into MiXCR, producing one record per CDR3 protein. This table has 100,000 or so distinct CDR3 sequences, under 70% appearing once. The sample consisted of liver tumor tissue from sampling region 2. These receptors all stem from a woman aged 55-69 years with primary liver carcinoma and hepatitis B virus infection. CDR3s include the opening cysteine and the closing phenylalanine or tryptophan. The D gene is left open where the match is weak. Clone size is shown for a subset of rows, as once, few, many or a class of expanded clone.

v_call: TRBV4-2
clone_size: NA
d_call: NA
j_call: TRBJ2-3
cdr3_nt: TGTGTCAGCAGCCAGTCAGATACGCAGTATTTT
cdr3_aa: CVSSQSDTQYF

v_call: TRBV10-3
clone_size: NA
d_call: NA
j_call: TRBJ1-1
cdr3_nt: TGTGCCATCAGTGAGTTAATAGGTATGAACACTGAAGCTTTCTTT
cdr3_aa: CAISELIGMNTEAFF

v_call: TRBV10-3
clone_size: NA
d_call: NA
j_call: TRBJ2-7
cdr3_nt: TGCGCCATCAGTGCCAACCCCTACGGACAGTACTTC
cdr3_aa: CAISANPYGQYF

v_call: TRBV6-1
clone_size: NA
d_call: TRBD2
j_call: TRBJ2-7
cdr3_nt: TGTGCCAGCAGTGGCCCCCCCAGGACCGGGAGGGACGAGCAGTACTTC
cdr3_aa: CASSGPPRTGRDEQYF

v_call: TRBV6-5
clone_size: NA
d_call: NA
j_call: TRBJ2-1
cdr3_nt: TGTGCCAGCAGACCCCGCCAGAATAGTGAGCAGTTCTTC
cdr3_aa: CASRPRQNSEQFF

v_call: TRBV28
clone_size: NA
d_call: TRBD2
j_call: TRBJ2-7
cdr3_nt: TGTGCCAGCAGGTCTCAGGGGTTGGCTAGCGGGAGGCGCCCCTACGAGCAATACTTC
cdr3_aa: CASRSQGLASGRRPYEQYF

v_call: TRBV6-2/TRBV6-3
clone_size: NA
d_call: TRBD2
j_call: TRBJ2-7
cdr3_nt: TGTGCCAGCAGTCCTGGGGAGGCGGGAGCGAACTACGAGCAGTACTTC
cdr3_aa: CASSPGEAGANYEQYF

v_call: TRBV7-8
clone_size: many
d_call: NA
j_call: TRBJ2-1
cdr3_nt: TGTGCCAGCAGCCCGCCCGGCAAAGGGTTACCCTACAATGAGCAGTTCTTC
cdr3_aa: CASSPPGKGLPYNEQFF

v_call: TRBV6-5
clone_size: once
d_call: NA
j_call: TRBJ1-1
cdr3_nt: TGTGCCAGCAGTTTGACAGGTGGCACTGAAGTTTTCTTT
cdr3_aa: CASSLTGGTEVFF

v_call: TRBV11-2
clone_size: NA
d_call: NA
j_call: TRBJ1-2
cdr3_nt: TGTGCCAGCAGCGGGAACAGTGTCATCTATGGGTGCACCTTC
cdr3_aa: CASSGNSVIYGCTF

v_call: TRBV29-1
clone_size: NA
d_call: TRBD2
j_call: TRBJ2-1
cdr3_nt: TGCAGCGCCGAGGGGGGGACTAGCAGTGAGCAGTTCTTC
cdr3_aa: CSAEGGTSSEQFF

v_call: TRBV14
clone_size: few
d_call: TRBD1
j_call: TRBJ2-7
cdr3_nt: TGTGCCAGCAGCCTACCTCGCCGCCGGGACAGGGTTAGTTCGGACTACGAGCAGTACTTC
cdr3_aa: CASSLPRRRDRVSSDYEQYF

v_call: TRBV20-1
clone_size: NA
d_call: NA
j_call: TRBJ1-4
cdr3_nt: TGCAGTGCTAGAGTTGACGGCCTAAATGAAAAACTGTTTTTT
cdr3_aa: CSARVDGLNEKLFF

v_call: TRBV5-1
clone_size: NA
d_call: TRBD2
j_call: TRBJ2-1
cdr3_nt: TGCGCCAACAGCTTGGCCCGGACTAGCGGGACCGATGAGCAGTTCTTC
cdr3_aa: CANSLARTSGTDEQFF

v_call: TRBV20-1
clone_size: few
d_call: TRBD2
j_call: TRBJ2-1
cdr3_nt: TGCAGTGCTCAGCCCCCGCGGGGGGCCTACAATGAGCAGTTCTTC
cdr3_aa: CSAQPPRGAYNEQFF

v_call: TRBV14
clone_size: NA
d_call: NA
j_call: TRBJ2-4
cdr3_nt: TGTGCCAGTAGCCTATCGGGGACCAAAAACATTCAGTACTTC
cdr3_aa: CASSLSGTKNIQYF

v_call: TRBV20-1
clone_size: NA
d_call: NA
j_call: TRBJ1-6
cdr3_nt: TGCAGTGCTAGGGAGCGGCGAAGTAATTCACCCCTCCACTTT
cdr3_aa: CSARERRSNSPLHF

v_call: TRBV11-3
clone_size: NA
d_call: NA
j_call: TRBJ2-1
cdr3_nt: TGTGCCAGCAGCTTAGGAGACTACTATGAGCAGTTCTTC
cdr3_aa: CASSLGDYYEQFF

v_call: TRBV11-3
clone_size: NA
d_call: TRBD2
j_call: TRBJ2-1
cdr3_nt: TGTGCCAGCGGCTTAGGCCAAGGCGGGAGGGCCGGCTACAATGAGAAGTTCTTC
cdr3_aa: CASGLGQGGRAGYNEKFF

v_call: TRBV12-3/TRBV12-4
clone_size: many
d_call: NA
j_call: TRBJ2-4
cdr3_nt: TGTGCCAGCAGCCCATTGACAGGGAGGGGGTCCGACAAAAACATTCAGTACTTC
cdr3_aa: CASSPLTGRGSDKNIQYF

v_call: TRBV12-3/TRBV12-4
clone_size: many
d_call: NA
j_call: TRBJ1-2
cdr3_nt: TGTGCCAGCAGTTTAGAGTTCGGCGGCTACACCTTC
cdr3_aa: CASSLEFGGYTF

v_call: TRBV2
clone_size: NA
d_call: NA
j_call: TRBJ1-2
cdr3_nt: TGTGCCAGCAACCTTAGACAGGCCTTCCGAAATGGCTACACCTTC
cdr3_aa: CASNLRQAFRNGYTF

v_call: TRBV6-5
clone_size: NA
d_call: NA
j_call: TRBJ2-7
cdr3_nt: TGTGCCAGTAGTTTCGGTGGTGTCGCTTCCTACGAGCAGTACTTC
cdr3_aa: CASSFGGVASYEQYF

v_call: TRBV6-1
clone_size: NA
d_call: NA
j_call: TRBJ2-4
cdr3_nt: TGTGCCAGCAGTGAACGGGCCTGGGGTATCAAAAACATTAAGTACTTC
cdr3_aa: CASSERAWGIKNIKYF

v_call: TRBV11-2
clone_size: medium-sized
d_call: TRBD2
j_call: TRBJ2-1
cdr3_nt: TGTGCCAGCAGTCCCGCGCGGGGGGCCCAAGAGCAGTTCTTC
cdr3_aa: CASSPARGAQEQFF

v_call: TRBV12-3/TRBV12-4
clone_size: NA
d_call: NA
j_call: TRBJ1-1
cdr3_nt: TGTGACAGCAGTGCCCAGGGGAACACTGAAGCTTTCTTT
cdr3_aa: CDSSAQGNTEAFF

v_call: TRBV11-3
clone_size: few
d_call: NA
j_call: TRBJ2-7
cdr3_nt: TGTGTCAGCAGTGTGGGGGGGCCCTCCTACGAGCAGTACTTC
cdr3_aa: CVSSVGGPSYEQYF

v_call: TRBV11-2
clone_size: NA
d_call: TRBD2
j_call: TRBJ2-1
cdr3_nt: TGTGCCAGCAGCAGGAGACTAGCGGGAGGGCCGTGGGTTGAGAAGTTCTTC
cdr3_aa: CASSRRLAGGPWVEKFF

v_call: TRBV7-9
clone_size: many
d_call: TRBD2
j_call: TRBJ2-7
cdr3_nt: TGTGCCAGCACGACTAGCGGTAAATACGAGCAGTACTTC
cdr3_aa: CASTTSGKYEQYF